This TCR beta chain emerged from a study of siplizumab effects on memory and regulatory T cells (dated by TCRdb to the late 2010s). The study in broad terms: The study examined how the anti-CD2 antibody siplizumab affects alloreactive T-cell subsets in allogeneic mixed lymphocyte reactions built from human PBMCs. Results the study describes overall, beyond this receptor: A naive or memory phenotype could not be assigned to roughly 80-97% of proliferating CD4+ or CD8+ clones. Among mappable alloreactive CD4+ clones, the Treg-derived fraction averaged approximately 63% with siplizumab versus 25% to 30% in control reactions. Compared with memory T cells, unstimulated naive T cells appeared more diverse, and naive cells seemed to make a substantial contribution to the alloresponse. Siplizumab significantly reduced the cumulative frequency of alloreactive sequences traceable to unstimulated CD4+ memory T cells. Because sequences at frequencies below about 10^-5 were poorly captured, only a minor fraction of alloreactive clones could be mapped back to unstimulated subsets. No functional confirmation was obtained for the suppressive function of proliferating Tregs from siplizumab cultures.

Libraries were made using the immunoSEQ multiplex PCR assay. Each sample had 90,000 to 100,000 TCR templates assayed by the deep sequencing platform. Genomic DNA extracted from sorted T cells was the material used for TCRbeta CDR3 sequencing. From the authors' description of their analysis: The R programming language was used for clonal analysis of TCRbeta CDR3 data. Comparing unstimulated samples against CFSE-low samples taken after the reaction was how alloreactive CD4+ and CD8+ clones were defined. Regulatory or non-regulatory origin was assigned to alloreactive CD4+ clones by matching of sequences to sorted unstimulated Treg and non-Treg repertoires. As stored in TCRdb, this immuneACCESS dataset retains in-frame rearrangements with V and J assigned. A fraction of the clones does not appear; measured against another copy, unresolved V genes explain less than half of the discrepancy, and the remainder lacks a known reason. V and J calls plus clone size are reproduced from that table; the DNA served to infer D and trimming. The sample records 90,000 to 150,000 clones, about 94% of which are singletons. Approximately 0.17% of the sample comes from the top ten.

For this clone: No antigen is known for it. No clone much larger than this one lies a single base away; base qualities are absent.

Sorted unstimulated T cells, along with proliferating T cells recovered from mixed lymphocyte reactions, underwent TCRbeta CDR3 sequencing. Fresh whole blood from nine to ten HLA-typed healthy donors was used as the source from which PBMCs were isolated. Unstimulated CD4+ non-regulatory T cells were FACS-sorted to map the origin of alloreactive clones. Looking up the germline V gene yields CDR1 SGHRS and CDR2 YFSETQ. At the junction V is shortened by 0 bases and J by 1 base; bases outside the gene matches: 2. The CDR3 runs 15 residues from the cysteine to the phenylalanine. Here the CDR3 DNA is all that survives: 45 bases in frame from base 1.

Source material: non-Treg CD4+ T cells sorted from blood. The cell subset or site label corresponds to: FACS-sorted unstimulated CD4+ non-regulatory T cells. This chain is built from TRBV5-1 and TRBJ1-1; 8 bases in between match TRBD1. The sequence came from a human donor in good health. The nucleotide sequence reads TGCGCCAGCAGCTTGGAGGGGACAGGGAACACTGAAGCTTTCTTT. Translated, it gives CASSLEGTGNTEAFF.